The rows below give T cell receptor beta chains drawn from one sample of a study of T cell responses to AZD1222 COVID-19 vaccine. Sequencing was performed with immunoSEQ multiplex PCR; in TCRdb, only in-frame clones are kept and a portion is missing. The top ten hold over 1.2% of the sample, which has around 170,000 clones, about nine tenths seen once. This material consisted of peripheral blood, taken on day 0 of AZD1222 vaccination. These receptors all stem from an adult in good health. Both conserved end residues are part of each CDR3. The order of the fields is V gene, J gene, clone size, CDR3 protein. Size is omitted from some rows. Given values are once, few, many or a class for expanded clones.

V gene: TRBV7-3; J gene: TRBJ2-7; clone size: .; CDR3 protein: CASSRGRDHEQYF
V gene: TRBV19; J gene: TRBJ2-3; clone size: .; CDR3 protein: CASSILLAGEDTQYF
V gene: TRBV4-2; J gene: TRBJ1-6; clone size: .; CDR3 protein: CASSPRAFYSSYNSPLHF
V gene: TRBV28; J gene: TRBJ1-6; clone size: .; CDR3 protein: CASSPPTGDYSPLHF
V gene: TRBV7-2; J gene: TRBJ2-1; clone size: .; CDR3 protein: CASSRRLGTLYNEQFF
V gene: TRBV15; J gene: TRBJ1-1; clone size: .; CDR3 protein: CATSRGVGDTEAFF
V gene: TRBV19; J gene: TRBJ2-3; clone size: few; CDR3 protein: CASSDRDTHTDTQYF
V gene: TRBV27; J gene: TRBJ1-2; clone size: few; CDR3 protein: CASRERRDSYYGYTF
V gene: TRBV27; J gene: TRBJ1-3; clone size: .; CDR3 protein: CASSSNRVQLTGNTIYF
V gene: TRBV5-1; J gene: TRBJ2-7; clone size: .; CDR3 protein: CASSPVGREQYF
V gene: TRBV19; J gene: TRBJ1-5; clone size: .; CDR3 protein: CASSILLRTARTGVGNQPQHF
V gene: TRBV5-1; J gene: TRBJ1-4; clone size: .; CDR3 protein: CASSWDREGEKLFF
V gene: TRBV27; J gene: TRBJ1-2; clone size: .; CDR3 protein: CASSPLSRAFYTF
V gene: TRBV28; J gene: TRBJ2-7; clone size: .; CDR3 protein: CASSLDRGSYEQYF